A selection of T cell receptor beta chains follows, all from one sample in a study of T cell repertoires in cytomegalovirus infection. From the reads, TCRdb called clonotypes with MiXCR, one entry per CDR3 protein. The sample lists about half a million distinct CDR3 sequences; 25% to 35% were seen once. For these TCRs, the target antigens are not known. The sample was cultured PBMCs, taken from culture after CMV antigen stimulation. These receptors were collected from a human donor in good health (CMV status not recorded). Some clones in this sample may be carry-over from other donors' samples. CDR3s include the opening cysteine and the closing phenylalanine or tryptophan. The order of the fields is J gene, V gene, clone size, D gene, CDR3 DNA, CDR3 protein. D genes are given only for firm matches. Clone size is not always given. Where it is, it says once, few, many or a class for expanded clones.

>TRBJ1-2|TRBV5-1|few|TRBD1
TGCGCCAGCAGCTTCGGGACAGGCGGTGACTATGGCTACACCTTC
CASSFGTGGDYGYTF
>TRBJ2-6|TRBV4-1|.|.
TGCGCCAGCAGCCAAGAAATTTTGAAGAGACCCCGCGTCTCTGGGGCCAACGTCCTGACTTTC
CASSQEILKRPRVSGANVLTF
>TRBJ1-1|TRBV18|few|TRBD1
TGTGCCAGCTCACCTACCTTTCGACAGGGGTCTTTGGGATCTGAAGCTTTCTTT
CASSPTFRQGSLGSEAFF
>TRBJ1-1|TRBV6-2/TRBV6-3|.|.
TGTGCCAGCAGTTATTCTCCGCCGGGGGCGCGGACTGAAGCTTTCTTT
CASSYSPPGARTEAFF
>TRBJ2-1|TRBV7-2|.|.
TGTGCCAGCAGCCCCGACGGGGAGTGGCCGTTCTTC
CASSPDGEWPFF
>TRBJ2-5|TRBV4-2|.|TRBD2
TGTGCCAGCAGCCAGGGGACTAGCGCCAGCCAAGAGACCCAGTACTTC
CASSQGTSASQETQYF
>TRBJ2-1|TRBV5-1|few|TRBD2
TGCGCCAGCAGCCCGACTAGCGTATATGAGCAGTTCTTC
CASSPTSVYEQFF
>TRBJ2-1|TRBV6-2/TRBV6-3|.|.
TGTGCCAGCAGTTACCTGGTAAGGAATGAGCAGTTCTTC
CASSYLVRNEQFF
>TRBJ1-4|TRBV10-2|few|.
TGCGCCAGCAGGGGTACAGGGAAAGTTGAAAAACTGTTTTTT
CASRGTGKVEKLFF
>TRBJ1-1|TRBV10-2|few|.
TGCGCCAGCAGTGAGGGAAGGGGGGCTCGGAACACTGAAGCTTTCTTT
CASSEGRGARNTEAFF
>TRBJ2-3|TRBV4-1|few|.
TGCGCCAGCAGCCAAGATCCCAGCGGAGATACGCAGTATTTT
CASSQDPSGDTQYF
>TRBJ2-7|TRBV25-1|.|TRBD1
TGTGCCAGCAGTGAAGGACAGGGGGCTCTGTACGAGCAGTACTTC
CASSEGQGALYEQYF
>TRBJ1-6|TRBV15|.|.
TGTGCCACCAGCAGAGGACCCCAAGGGGCCAAGGGTTCACCCCTCCACTTT
CATSRGPQGAKGSPLHF
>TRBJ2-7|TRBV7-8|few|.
TGTGCCAGCAGCTTAGTGCACCCCGGAGGGACCTACGAGCAGTACTTC
CASSLVHPGGTYEQYF
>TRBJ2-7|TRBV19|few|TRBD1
TGTGCCAGTAGTATTTTCGGACAGGGCCCCTACGAGCAGTACTTC
CASSIFGQGPYEQYF
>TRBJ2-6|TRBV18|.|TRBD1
TGTGCCAGCTCACGACAGGGGCCTCCCTCTGGGGCCAACGTCCTGACTTTC
CASSRQGPPSGANVLTF
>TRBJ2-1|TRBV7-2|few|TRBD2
TGTGCCAGCAGCTTAGGTCGTAGCGGGAGAGGGGCTTTTAATGAGCAGTTCTTC
CASSLGRSGRGAFNEQFF
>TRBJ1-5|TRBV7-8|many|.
TGTGCCAGCAGCTTGTACAGGGACGGAAGTCAGCCCCAGCATTTT
CASSLYRDGSQPQHF
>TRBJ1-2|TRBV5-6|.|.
TGTGCCAGCAGCTTGGCCGTCACCGAGGCTGGCTACACCTTC
CASSLAVTEAGYTF
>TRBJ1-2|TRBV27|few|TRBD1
TGTGCCAGCAGTTCCCCCTCCCGGGACAGGGCCTATGGCTACACCTTC
CASSSPSRDRAYGYTF
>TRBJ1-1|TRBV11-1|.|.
TGTGCCAGCAGCTTAGAGCCTGGTACTTACACTGAAGCTTTCTTT
CASSLEPGTYTEAFF
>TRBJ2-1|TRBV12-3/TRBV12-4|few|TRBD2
TGTGCCAGCAGTTTGGTACTAGCGGGAGCTCCCTGGGGCTACAATGAGCAGTTCTTC
CASSLVLAGAPWGYNEQFF
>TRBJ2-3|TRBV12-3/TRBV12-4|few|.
TGTGCCAGCAGCAGAGGCGGGTCGAGCACAGATACGCAGTATTTT
CASSRGGSSTDTQYF
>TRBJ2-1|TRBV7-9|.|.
TGTGCCAGCAGCCCCCGAGCTAGCCCCATGGCGCAGTTCTTC
CASSPRASPMAQFF
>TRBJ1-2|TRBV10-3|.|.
TGTGTCTCGTTTGGGGAGCTTGATGGCTACACCTTC
CVSFGELDGYTF
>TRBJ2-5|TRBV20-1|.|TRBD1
TGCAGTGCTAGAGAAACAGGGGCAGAGACCCAGTACTTC
CSARETGAETQYF
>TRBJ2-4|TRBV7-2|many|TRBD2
TGTGCCAGCAGCCGAGAGAGACTAGCCAGAAACATTCAGTACTTC
CASSRERLARNIQYF
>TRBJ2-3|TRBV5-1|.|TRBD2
TGCGCCAGCAGCTCTATAGCGGGAGTCCCAGATACGCAGTATTTT
CASSSIAGVPDTQYF
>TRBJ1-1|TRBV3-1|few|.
TGTGCCAGCAGCCAAGCCGTTGCAATGAACACTGAAGCTTTCTTT
CASSQAVAMNTEAFF
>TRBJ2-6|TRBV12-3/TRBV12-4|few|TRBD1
TGTGCCAGCAGTTACCCGGACAGGGGGCTCTCTGGGGCCAACGTCCTGACTTTC
CASSYPDRGLSGANVLTF
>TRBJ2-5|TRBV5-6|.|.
TGTGCCAGCAGCTTGAAGGGGAGAGAGACCCAGTACTTC
CASSLKGRETQYF
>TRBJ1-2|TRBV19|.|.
TGTGCCAGTACCAAACGGGGGGATTATGGCTACACCTTC
CASTKRGDYGYTF
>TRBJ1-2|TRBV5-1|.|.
TGCGCCAGCAGCATCGGGTTCTATGGCTACACCTTC
CASSIGFYGYTF
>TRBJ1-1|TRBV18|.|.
TGTGCCAGCTCACCAGCCGGGGCCAACACTGAAGCTTTCTTT
CASSPAGANTEAFF
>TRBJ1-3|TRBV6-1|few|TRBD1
TGTGCCAGCAGGATGACAGGGGATGGAAACACCATATATTTT
CASRMTGDGNTIYF
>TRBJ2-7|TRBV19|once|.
TGTGCCAGTAGTACCCACGTCCGACAGGCCCCGGGATACGAGCAGTACTTC
CASSTHVRQAPGYEQYF
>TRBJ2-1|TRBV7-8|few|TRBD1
TGTGCCAGCAGCTTGCCAGCGACAGGGGGCAAGAATGAGCAGTTCTTC
CASSLPATGGKNEQFF
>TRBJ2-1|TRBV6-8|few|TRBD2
TGTGCCAGCAGTTACTCGCCTAGCGGGGCATCCTACAATGAGCAGTTCTTC
CASSYSPSGASYNEQFF
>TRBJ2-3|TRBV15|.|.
TGTGCCACCAGCAGAGATATGGCTGCAGATACGCAGTATTTT
CATSRDMAADTQYF
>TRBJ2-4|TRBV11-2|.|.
TGTGCCAGCAGCTTAGTCGGGGGGCTAACCAAAAACATTCAGTACTTC
CASSLVGGLTKNIQYF
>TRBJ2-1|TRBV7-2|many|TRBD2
TGTGCCAGCAGCTTAGAACTAGCGGGAGGGCCCGCCTTTCGTGAGCAGTTCTTC
CASSLELAGGPAFREQFF
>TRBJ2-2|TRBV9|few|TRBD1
TGTGCCAGCAGCGTAGTCCCACAGGGGGTATCCGGGGAGCTGTTTTTT
CASSVVPQGVSGELFF